The clone carrying this TCR beta chain was found a few times. This specimen belongs to a study of blood T cell repertoires in COVID-19. Across the study: Samples of COVID-19 (acute and convalescent) were obtained from the United States, Italy and Spain.

The ends were cut back, 0 bases at V and 10 bases at J, with 12 bases in the middle. The CDR3 contains 13 residues. In germline, CDR1 is LNHNV, CDR2 YYDKDF (reference sequence). In the original analysis: Estimation of nucleated cell counts was performed using reference gene primer amplification. Clones were sequenced by immunoSEQ multiplex PCR, and TCRdb holds only the in-frame ones, with some missing. The V and J calls and clone size are taken from that table; D and trimming were inferred from the DNA. The sample lists 95,000 or so clones, roughly 80% seen once, with roughly 23% in the top ten. The sequenced sample consisted of peripheral blood. The sequence came from a man at least 80 years old with active or convalescent COVID-19. The chain has TRBV15 and TRBJ1-1; D is ambiguous. Here the CDR3 DNA reads TGTGCCACCAGCAGAGAGTTGACATCGGTAGCTTTCTTT. Encoded protein: CATSRELTSVAFF.